This entry lists 29 T cell receptor beta chains sequenced from one sample in a study of cytomegalovirus exposure and HLA in healthy donors. The PCR used 60 Vbeta and 13 Jbeta primers. Sequencing used immunoSEQ multiplex PCR; TCRdb keeps in-frame clones, though not all of them. The sample shows over 85,000 clones, 65% to 85% of them seen only once. The sample consisted of PBMCs. The source is a man under 40 in good health and CMV-seropositive.

The rearrangement joins TRBV27 to TRBJ2-3, with TRBD2 matching 10 bases. This CDR3 is 15 amino acids long. J lost 1 base, V lost 3 bases, and 1 base had no gene match. Germline CDR1 is MNHEY and CDR2 is SMNVEV (reference sequence). CDR3 protein: CASSFLAGGTDTQYF. The DNA of the CDR3 is TGTGCCAGCAGTTTCCTAGCGGGGGGCACAGATACGCAGTATTTT.

The CDR3 protein is CASSLGGEVGYNEQFF. DNA for the CDR3: TGCGCCAGCAGCTTGGGGGGGGAGGTGGGATACAATGAGCAGTTCTTC. J is TRBJ2-1 and V is TRBV5-1; tentatively, D is TRBD2 (6 bases). Germline V gene sequence: CDR1 SGHRS, CDR2 YFSETQ. V lost 0 bases and J 4 bases, leaving 14 bases between the germline ends. The CDR3 covers 16 residues. Filled out from reference TRBV5-1 and TRBJ2-1, the complete variable domain reads KAGVTQTPRYLIKTRGQQVTLSCSPISGHRSVSWYQQTPGQGLQFLFEYFSETQRNKGNFPGRFSGRQFSNSRSEMNVSTLELGDSALYLCASSLGGEVGYNEQFFGPGTRLTVL.

The V call is TRBV2, the J call TRBJ2-3; 10 positions match TRBD1. The CDR3 has 15 amino acids. With 5 bases clipped from V and 1 base from J, the junction kept 3 bases outside the gene matches. Germline V gene lookup returns CDR1 SNHLY and CDR2 FYNNEI. The CDR3 region has the DNA TGTGCCAGCAGTAGAGACAGGGGGCGCACAGATACGCAGTATTTT. This gives the protein CASSRDRGRTDTQYF.

The rearrangement uses TRBV6-5 and TRBJ1-2, with 7 bases identical to TRBD1. Looked up from germline, CDR1 is MNHEY and CDR2 is SVGAGI. J was trimmed by 0 bases and V by 6 bases; bases with no gene match: 1. CDR3 length equals 13 residues. The CDR3 loop is CASRQGSNYGYTF. In DNA, the CDR3 is TGTGCCAGCAGACAGGGGTCTAACTATGGCTACACCTTC.

The J gene is TRBJ2-5, the V gene TRBV25-1, with a possible D match to TRBD1 (6 bases). V was cut by 2 bases and J by 3 bases, with 22 bases left in between. This CDR3 region has 18 residues. Germline V gives CDR1 MGHDK, CDR2 SYGVNS. The CDR3 DNA follows: TGTGCCAGCAGTGAAGAAAAGTTGGGCGTCAGGGGTGAAGAGACCCAGTACTTC. Its translation is CASSEEKLGVRGEETQYF.

The rearrangement links TRBV6-5 to TRBJ2-2; tentatively, D is TRBD2 (5 bases). CDR1 MNHEY and CDR2 SVGAGI come from the germline V gene. The CDR3 is 14 residues long. Trimming removed 11 bases from V and 0 bases from J, with 13 bases in between. CDR3 sequence (DNA): TGTGCCTGTCGGGGAGATACGAACACCGGGGAGCTGTTTTTT. It translates to CACRGDTNTGELFF.

Only a few counts were recorded for this clone. This chain connects TRBV7-9 to TRBJ1-1, with a possible D match to TRBD1 (6 bases). This CDR3 is built from 14 residues. Germline CDR1 reads SEHNR; CDR2 reads FQNEAQ (reference sequence). V lost 1 base to trimming and J lost 1 base, with 7 bases between them. The CDR3 nucleotides read TGTGCCAGCAGCTTAGTGGGACAGAACACTGAAGCTTTCTTT. Translation gives CASSLVGQNTEAFF.

The chain combines TRBV19 with TRBJ1-6; 9 bases agree with TRBD1. The CDR3 contains 16 residues. Trimming took 6 bases from V and 5 from J; bases not matched to a gene: 8. Germline V gene lookup returns CDR1 LNHDA and CDR2 SQIVND (reference sequence). The CDR3 DNA sequence: TGTGCCAGTAGCAAAACAGGGGGCTCGGATAATTCACCCCTCCACTTT. It yields the protein CASSKTGGSDNSPLHF.

The gene calls are TRBV19 and TRBJ1-2; no firm D call. The CDR3 consists of 14 residues. The V end lost 0 bases, the J end lost 0 bases, and 5 bases lay between the germline ends. Germline CDR1 reads LNHDA; CDR2 reads SQIVND (reference sequence). As DNA, the CDR3 is TGTGCCAGTAGTATAGACAGTTCTAACTATGGCTACACCTTC. It translates to CASSIDSSNYGYTF.

The V gene is TRBV10-1, the J gene TRBJ1-1; TRBD1 is a possible D gene (6 bases). CDR1 WNHNN and CDR2 SYGVQD come from the germline V gene (reference sequence). The CDR3 sequence is 13 residues long. V lost 6 bases, J lost 1 base, and 9 bases lay in between. CDR3 nucleotide sequence: TGCGCCAGCAGGACAGGCAAGAACACTGAAGCTTTCTTT. Translating gives CASRTGKNTEAFF.

The rearrangement uses TRBV5-4 and TRBJ1-4, with 7 nucleotides matching TRBD1. The CDR3 is made up of 17 amino acids. The ends lost 2 bases at V and 6 bases at J; junction bases unmatched: 13. Germline-derived CDR1 and CDR2 are SGHNT and YYREEE (reference sequence). Here the CDR3 DNA reads TGTGCCAGCAGCTTCTCCGGGACAGATGGCGGCGATGAAAAACTGTTTTTT. It encodes CASSFSGTDGGDEKLFF.

The chain combines TRBV19 with TRBJ2-1; 10 bases agree with TRBD2. Per the germline V gene, CDR1 is LNHDA and CDR2 is SQIVND (reference sequence). This CDR3 contains 17 residues. The junction had 5 bases not matched to a gene; V was cut back by 1 base and J by 2 bases. The CDR3 coding sequence is TGTGCCAGTAGTATAGCCCTAAGCGGGGGGGCCTACAATGAGCAGTTCTTC. It translates to CASSIALSGGAYNEQFF.

The chain combines TRBV6-1 with TRBJ1-3; no definite D call. V dropped 4 bases and J dropped 0 bases, with 7 bases sitting between them. CDR1 is MNHNS, CDR2 SASEGT, per germline. The CDR3 is 14 residues long. In nucleotides, the CDR3 is TGTGCCAGCAGTGCCTCCGGCTCTGGAAACACCATATATTTT. Amino acid sequence: CASSASGSGNTIYF.

This chain uses TRBV7-9 with TRBJ1-2; D is uncertain. With 0 bases removed from V and 0 bases from J, the gap between germline ends came to 5 bases. The CDR3 sequence is 14 residues long. Germline CDR1 and CDR2: SEHNR and FQNEAQ (reference sequence). The CDR3 DNA is TGTGCCAGCAGCTTAGCCCCAGCTAACTATGGCTACACCTTC. Encoded protein: CASSLAPANYGYTF.

V and J are TRBV15 and TRBJ2-5; D gene ambiguous. The V end lost 11 bases, the J end lost 5 bases, and 18 bases lay between the germline ends. Germline values: CDR1 LNHNV, CDR2 YYDKDF (reference sequence). The CDR3 is 13 residues long. As DNA, the CDR3 is TGTGCCGTAGGAACTCCAGTGAGGGAGACCCAGTACTTC. This translates into CAVGTPVRETQYF.

The chain carries TRBV18 and TRBJ2-2; 8 positions agree with TRBD1. The CDR3 consists of 17 residues. J gave up 2 bases and V 3 bases, and 8 bases lay outside the gene matches. Germline V gene lookup returns CDR1 KGHSH and CDR2 LQKENI. CDR3 coding DNA: TGTGCCAGCTCACCTTCAAGGACAGGGACTAACACCGGGGAGCTGTTTTTT. This codes for CASSPSRTGTNTGELFF.

About this clone: Mismatch with germline at one junction end may stem from a read error. This chain uses TRBV5-1 with TRBJ2-7; 15 bases align to TRBD2. The CDR3 loop spans 16 amino acids. CDR1 SGHRS and CDR2 YFSETQ come from the germline V gene. The CDR3 protein is CASSLAGLAGGERTHF. In nucleotides, the CDR3 is TGCGCCAGCAGCTTGGCGGGACTAGCGGGGGGAGAACGTACCCACTTC.

The chain joins TRBV6-6 to TRBJ1-5; D is possibly TRBD1 (5 bases). Germline V lookup: CDR1 MNHNY, CDR2 SVGAGI (reference sequence). The ends were cut back, 6 bases at V and 5 bases at J, with 14 bases in the middle. This CDR3 contains 14 residues. The CDR3 DNA sequence: TGTGCCAGCAGCGACACGGGGGTGGATCAGCCCCAGCATTTT. Its translation: CASSDTGVDQPQHF.

The chain has TRBV4-2 and TRBJ2-5, with TRBD2 matching over 15 bases. This CDR3 contains 18 residues. Trimming cost V 1 base and J 3 bases; bases outside gene matches: 6. CDR1 is LGHNA, CDR2 YNFKEQ, per germline. The CDR3 DNA reads TGTGCCAGCAGCCAAGTTGGACTAGCGGGGGGGCCGGAAGAGACCCAGTACTTC. Amino acids: CASSQVGLAGGPEETQYF.

The chain combines TRBV14 with TRBJ2-5; D gene ambiguous. Germline lookup yields CDR1 SGHDN and CDR2 FVKESK. Trimming cost V 2 bases and J 8 bases, with 15 bases left between them. The length of the CDR3 is 14 residues. The CDR3 sequence: CASSQHTGMKTQYF. The CDR3 coding sequence is TGTGCCAGCAGCCAACATACGGGTATGAAAACCCAGTACTTC.

The rearrangement links TRBV5-1 to TRBJ2-1, with D possibly being TRBD1 (6 bases). Between the trimmed V and J ends, which lost 5 bases and 8 bases, there was a span of 17 bases. Germline lookup yields CDR1 SGHRS and CDR2 YFSETQ. The CDR3 consists of 14 residues. The CDR3 reads CASRKGVLRDEQFF. The CDR3 DNA reads TGCGCCAGCAGAAAGGGGGTATTGAGAGATGAGCAGTTCTTC. The full variable domain, with the rest looked up from reference TRBV5-1 and TRBJ2-1, is KAGVTQTPRYLIKTRGQQVTLSCSPISGHRSVSWYQQTPGQGLQFLFEYFSETQRNKGNFPGRFSGRQFSNSRSEMNVSTLELGDSALYLCASRKGVLRDEQFFGPGTRLTVL.

The chain is built from TRBV5-1 and TRBJ2-2, with D tentatively TRBD1 (5 bases). Trimming removed 4 bases at V and 7 bases at J, with 14 bases between. The CDR3 consists of 14 residues. CDR1 and CDR2 (germline): SGHRS, YFSETQ. The CDR3 nucleotides are TGCGCCAGCAGCCCACAGGCCGCTATCGGGGAGCTGTTTTTT. This sequence encodes CASSPQAAIGELFF.

CDR3 amino acids: CASSTPAGAAGNTIYF. DNA of the CDR3: TGTGCCAGCAGCACCCCCGCAGGGGCTGCTGGAAACACCATATATTTT. This chain joins TRBV21-1 and TRBJ1-3; TRBD1, the table's D call, lacks a check against the DNA. TRBV21-1 is a pseudogene segment. This CDR3 is 16 amino acids long.

The chain employs TRBV13 and TRBJ2-5; possible D gene TRBD1, 6 bases. V lost 5 bases, J lost 5 bases, and 12 bases lay in between. Germline loops: CDR1 PRHDT, CDR2 FYEKMQ (reference sequence). This CDR3 comprises 13 residues. The CDR3 nucleotides are TGTGCCAGCAGCAACACAGGGTCGGAGACCCAGTACTTC. Residues: CASSNTGSETQYF.

This chain joins TRBV28 and TRBJ2-4; 7 bases agree with TRBD1. Germline trimming cut 1 base from V and 3 bases from J; bases unmatched to any gene: 3. Per germline, CDR1 MDHEN and CDR2 SYDVKM. CDR3 size: 15 residues. The CDR3 nucleotides read TGTGCCAGCAGTTTATCAGGGGGTGTCAAAAACATTCAGTACTTC. As protein: CASSLSGGVKNIQYF.

J is TRBJ2-7 and V is TRBV30; 7 positions match TRBD1. The CDR3 loop spans 13 amino acids. The germline gives CDR1 GTSNPN, CDR2 SVGIG (reference sequence). Losses at the gene ends were 4 bases for V and 2 bases for J; bases not matched to a gene: 5. The CDR3 region has the DNA TGTGCCTGGACGAGGGGGCTCACCTACGAGCAGTACTTC. Residues: CAWTRGLTYEQYF.

The chain couples TRBV5-1 to TRBJ2-7; 11 bases are a match to TRBD2. V trimming: 1 base; J trimming: 0 bases; junction bases outside the gene matches: 9. Germline CDR1 and CDR2: SGHRS and YFSETQ. This CDR3 has 18 amino acids. In nucleotides, the CDR3 is TGCGCCAGCAGCTTGCTTACTAGCGGGGGCCTGAGCTCCTACGAGCAGTACTTC. Translation gives CASSLLTSGGLSSYEQYF.

This chain links TRBV13 with TRBJ2-3; 9 nucleotides align to TRBD1. Per germline, CDR1 PRHDT and CDR2 FYEKMQ (reference sequence). The V and J ends lost 3 bases and 6 bases, in that order; junction bases with no gene match: 4. This CDR3 has 14 amino acids. CDR3 residues: CASSFGQGIDTQYF. The CDR3 region has the DNA TGTGCCAGCAGCTTCGGACAGGGGATTGATACGCAGTATTTT. Based on the CDR3 plus reference TRBV13 and TRBJ2-3, the full variable domain is AAGVIQSPRHLIKEKRETATLKCYPIPRHDTVYWYQQGPGQDPQFLISFYEKMQSDKGSIPDRFSAQQFSDYHSELNMSSLELGDSALYFCASSFGQGIDTQYFGPGTRLTVL.

This clone was found once. This chain connects TRBV14 to TRBJ1-2; D perhaps matches TRBD1 (5 bases). The CDR3 totals 15 residues. Per the germline V gene, CDR1 is SGHDN and CDR2 is FVKESK. V dropped 1 base and J dropped 4 bases, with 13 bases sitting between them. CDR3 bases: TGTGCCAGCAGCCAAGCTCAGCAGGGTTTCTATGGCTACACCTTC. This encodes CASSQAQQGFYGYTF.